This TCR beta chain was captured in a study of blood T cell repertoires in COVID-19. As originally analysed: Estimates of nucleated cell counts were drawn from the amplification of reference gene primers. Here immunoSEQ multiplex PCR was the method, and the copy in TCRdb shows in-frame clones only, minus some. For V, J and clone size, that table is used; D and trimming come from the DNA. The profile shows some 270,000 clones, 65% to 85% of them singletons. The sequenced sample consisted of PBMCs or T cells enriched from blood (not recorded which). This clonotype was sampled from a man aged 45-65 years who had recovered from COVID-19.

The CDR3 region is CASRGAWDRGADQPQHF. The CDR3 region has the DNA TGTGCCAGTAGGGGGGCCTGGGACAGGGGGGCCGATCAGCCCCAGCATTTT. The chain links TRBV19 to TRBJ1-5; the match to TRBD1 covers 11 bases. The J segment lost 5 bases and the V segment lost 6 bases, leaving 12 bases of the junction unmatched. The CDR3 is 17 residues long. CDR1 and CDR2 from the germline V gene are LNHDA and SQIVND (reference sequence).